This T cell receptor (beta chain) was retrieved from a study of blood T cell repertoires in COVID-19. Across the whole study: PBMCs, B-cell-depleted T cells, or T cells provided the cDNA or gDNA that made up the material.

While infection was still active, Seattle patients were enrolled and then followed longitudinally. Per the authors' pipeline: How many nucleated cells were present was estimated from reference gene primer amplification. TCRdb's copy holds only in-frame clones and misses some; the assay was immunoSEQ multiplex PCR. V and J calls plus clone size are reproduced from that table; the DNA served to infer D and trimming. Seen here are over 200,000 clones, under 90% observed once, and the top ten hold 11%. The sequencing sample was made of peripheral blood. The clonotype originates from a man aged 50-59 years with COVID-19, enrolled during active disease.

The CDR3 DNA reads as TGTGCCAGCAGTTTCGGGGCTAGCGAACAAGAGACCCAGTACTTC. It translates to CASSFGASEQETQYF. The gene calls are TRBV28 and TRBJ2-5, with D possibly being TRBD2 (6 bases). Deletions cut 3 bases from V and 2 bases from J, with 13 bases between. From germline, CDR1 is MDHEN and CDR2 SYDVKM. The CDR3 sequence is 15 residues long.